This T cell receptor beta chain originates from a study of blood T cells in healthy people across ages (dated by TCRdb to between 2015 and 2017). With regard to the full study: In model experiments, template switching captured roughly one uniquely barcoded TCR beta cDNA molecule for every two T cells. The study analyzed two additional independent replicas of 1 million unique cDNA reads from the same blood draw for two donors, one aged 18 to 29 and one aged 80 or older. The donors were split into four age groups: young (average around 15 years), middle-aged (roughly 40), aged (approximately 59) and long-lived (roughly 88). The study measured age-related changes in TCR beta repertoire diversity using deep sequencing normalized with unique cDNA molecular identifiers. Donors of different ages were randomly distributed across sequencing lanes to avoid experimental bias.

The donors were some 36 Caucasian individuals from Russia, aged 6 to 90 years, who were systemically healthy. Roughly 11 milliliters of peripheral blood were drawn from each donor into EDTA-treated Vacutainer tubes. PBMCs were isolated by Ficoll-Paque density-gradient centrifugation, with at least 6.5 million obtained per sample. Trizol reagent was used to extract total RNA from the PBMCs, yielding at least 5 micrograms per sample. For every donor, flow cytometry on a PBMC aliquot measured the percentage of naive CD45RAhigh/CD27high T cells. General conclusions and limits of the study: A strong correlation was found between observed TCR beta diversity and the percentage of naive T cells measured by flow cytometry. Compared with the aged group, more naive CD4+ T cells, fewer expanded clones and increased TCR diversity were shown by the long-lived group, suggesting age selection. Because donor CMV infection status was unknown, age-related changes in expanded clonotypes were potentially confounded. Bulk unsorted PBMC profiling prevented conclusive comparison of naive and antigen-experienced compartments. Observed TCR beta diversity per million T cells fell roughly linearly with age, and a significant reduction was already apparent by age about 38. Total diversity estimates from one million sequenced T cells were considered lower bounds and underestimates.

The cysteine opens and the phenylalanine closes a CDR3 of 14 amino acids. Left in the record is the CDR3 DNA by itself, 42 bases read in frame from the first base. V is cut by 5 bases and J by 1 base, and the space between the germline ends is 11 bases. CDR1 is given as MDHEN and CDR2 as SYDVKM, both from the germline V gene. In its sample, this clonotype was seen a few times. No antigen is known for it. Base qualities are not provided; no much larger clone lies one nucleotide away. To prepare the library, 5' RACE was applied. Sequencing relied on an Illumina HiSeq 2500. A second PCR of roughly 7 to 11 cycles was performed with a sample-barcoded 5' primer and a J-beta primer mix. Each TCR beta cDNA molecule received a unique molecular identifier from a template-switch 5' adaptor carrying 12 random nucleotides. At least 2.5 million CDR3-containing paired-end reads were obtained from each sample. All of the RNA was converted into first-strand cDNA using the Mint cDNA synthesis kit, with a TRBC-specific oligonucleotide serving as the primer. Following uracil-DNA glycosylase treatment, a first 18-cycle PCR with universal primers M1SS and BC2_uni_R was performed on all cDNA. Per the authors' processing: Normalization of each sample was performed by random selection of 1 million high-quality reads, each carrying a distinct molecular identifier. Instead of being binned into consensus sequences, reads that shared molecular identifiers were thrown out. MiTCR, set to a Q25 quality threshold and the strictest error-elimination algorithm, was used for CDR3 identification, clonotype clustering and error correction. Lower-bound total TCR beta diversity was estimated with a nonparametric unseen species model using Euler transformation. TCRdb applied fastp at Q25 and MiXCR to the public reads, then kept only in-frame beta chains. Rows are unified per CDR3 protein, each entry keeping the most common DNA and genes. The V and J calls, along with clone size, are taken from TCRdb and not from the paper's own processing. This sample has roughly 700,000 distinct CDR3 sequences in its table, and roughly 32% of those were observed once. 15% of the sample is held by the ten biggest clonotypes.

The sequencing input was blood. The receptor was isolated from a woman older than 75 in good health. Donor details come from another sample of the same person, matched by shared clones. This receptor chain uses TRBV28 and TRBJ1-1; TRBD1 might be the D gene, on 5 matching bases. The CDR3 corresponds to CASSPRQWNTEAFF. The nucleotide sequence is given as TGTGCCAGCAGTCCACGACAGTGGAACACTGAAGCTTTCTTT.